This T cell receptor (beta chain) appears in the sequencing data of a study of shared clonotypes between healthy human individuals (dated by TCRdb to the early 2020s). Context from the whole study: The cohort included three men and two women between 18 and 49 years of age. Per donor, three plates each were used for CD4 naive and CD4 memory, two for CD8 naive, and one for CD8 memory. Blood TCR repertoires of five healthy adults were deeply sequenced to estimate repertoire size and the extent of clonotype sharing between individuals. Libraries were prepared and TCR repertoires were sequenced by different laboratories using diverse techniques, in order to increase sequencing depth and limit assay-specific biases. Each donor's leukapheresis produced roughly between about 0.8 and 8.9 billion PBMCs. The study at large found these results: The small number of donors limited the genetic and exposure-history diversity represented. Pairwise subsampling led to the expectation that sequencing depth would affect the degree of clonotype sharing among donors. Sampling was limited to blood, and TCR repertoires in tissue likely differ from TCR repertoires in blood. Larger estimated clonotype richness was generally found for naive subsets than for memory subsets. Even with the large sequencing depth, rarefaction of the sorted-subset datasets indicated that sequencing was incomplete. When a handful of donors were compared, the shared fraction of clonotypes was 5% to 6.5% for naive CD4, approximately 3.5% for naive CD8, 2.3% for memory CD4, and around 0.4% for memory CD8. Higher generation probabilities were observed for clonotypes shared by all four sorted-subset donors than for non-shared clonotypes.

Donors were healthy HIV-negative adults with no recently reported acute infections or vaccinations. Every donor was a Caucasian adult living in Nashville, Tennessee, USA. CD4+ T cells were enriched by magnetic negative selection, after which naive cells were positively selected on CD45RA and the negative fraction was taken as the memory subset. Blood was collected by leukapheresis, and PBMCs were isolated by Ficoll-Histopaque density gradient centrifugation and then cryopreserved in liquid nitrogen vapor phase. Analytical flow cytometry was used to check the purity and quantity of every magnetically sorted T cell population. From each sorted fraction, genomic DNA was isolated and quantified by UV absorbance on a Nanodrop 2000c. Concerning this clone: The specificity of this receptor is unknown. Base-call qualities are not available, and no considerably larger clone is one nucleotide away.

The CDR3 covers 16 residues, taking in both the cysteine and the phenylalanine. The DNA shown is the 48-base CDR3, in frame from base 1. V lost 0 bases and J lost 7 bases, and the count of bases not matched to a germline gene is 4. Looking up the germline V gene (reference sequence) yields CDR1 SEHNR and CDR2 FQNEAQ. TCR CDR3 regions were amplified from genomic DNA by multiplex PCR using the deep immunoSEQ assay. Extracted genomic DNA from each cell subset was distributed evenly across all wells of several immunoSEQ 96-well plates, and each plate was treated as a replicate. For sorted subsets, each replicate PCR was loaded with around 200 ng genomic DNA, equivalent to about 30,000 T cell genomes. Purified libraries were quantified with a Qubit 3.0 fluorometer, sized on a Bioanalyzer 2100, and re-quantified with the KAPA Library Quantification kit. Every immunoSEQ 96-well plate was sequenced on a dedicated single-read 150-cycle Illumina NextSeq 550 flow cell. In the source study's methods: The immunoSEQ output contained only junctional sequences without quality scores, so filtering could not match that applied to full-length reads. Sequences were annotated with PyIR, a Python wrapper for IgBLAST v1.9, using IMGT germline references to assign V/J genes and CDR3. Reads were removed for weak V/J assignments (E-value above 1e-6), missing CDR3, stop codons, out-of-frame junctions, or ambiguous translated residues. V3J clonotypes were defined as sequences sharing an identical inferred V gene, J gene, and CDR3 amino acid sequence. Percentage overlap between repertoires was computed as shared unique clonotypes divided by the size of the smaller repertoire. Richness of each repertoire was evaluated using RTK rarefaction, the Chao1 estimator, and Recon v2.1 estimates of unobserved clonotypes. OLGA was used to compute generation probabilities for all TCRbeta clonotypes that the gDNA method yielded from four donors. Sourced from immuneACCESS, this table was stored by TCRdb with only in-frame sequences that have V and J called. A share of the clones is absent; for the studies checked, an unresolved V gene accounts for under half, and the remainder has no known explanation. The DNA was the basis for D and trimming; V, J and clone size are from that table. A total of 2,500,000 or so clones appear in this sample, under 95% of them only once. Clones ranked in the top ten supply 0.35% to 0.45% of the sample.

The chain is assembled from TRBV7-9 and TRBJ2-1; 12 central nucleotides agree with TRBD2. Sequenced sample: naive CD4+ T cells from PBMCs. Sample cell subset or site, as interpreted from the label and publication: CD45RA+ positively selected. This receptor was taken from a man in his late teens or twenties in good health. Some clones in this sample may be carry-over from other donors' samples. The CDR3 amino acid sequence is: CASSLATSGSRNEQFF. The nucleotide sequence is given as TGTGCCAGCAGCTTAGCGACTAGCGGGAGTAGAAATGAGCAGTTCTTC.